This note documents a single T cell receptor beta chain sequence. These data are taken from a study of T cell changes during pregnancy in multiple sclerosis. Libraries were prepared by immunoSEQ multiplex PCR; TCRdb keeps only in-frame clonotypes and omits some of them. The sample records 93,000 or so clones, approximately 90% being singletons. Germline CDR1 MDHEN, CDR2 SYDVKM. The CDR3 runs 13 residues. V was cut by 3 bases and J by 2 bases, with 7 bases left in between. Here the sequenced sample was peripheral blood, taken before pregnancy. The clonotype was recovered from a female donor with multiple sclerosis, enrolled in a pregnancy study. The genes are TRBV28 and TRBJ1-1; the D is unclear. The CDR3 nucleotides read TGTGCCAGCAGTTTTTACAGTAACACTGAAGCTTTCTTT. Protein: CASSFYSNTEAFF.